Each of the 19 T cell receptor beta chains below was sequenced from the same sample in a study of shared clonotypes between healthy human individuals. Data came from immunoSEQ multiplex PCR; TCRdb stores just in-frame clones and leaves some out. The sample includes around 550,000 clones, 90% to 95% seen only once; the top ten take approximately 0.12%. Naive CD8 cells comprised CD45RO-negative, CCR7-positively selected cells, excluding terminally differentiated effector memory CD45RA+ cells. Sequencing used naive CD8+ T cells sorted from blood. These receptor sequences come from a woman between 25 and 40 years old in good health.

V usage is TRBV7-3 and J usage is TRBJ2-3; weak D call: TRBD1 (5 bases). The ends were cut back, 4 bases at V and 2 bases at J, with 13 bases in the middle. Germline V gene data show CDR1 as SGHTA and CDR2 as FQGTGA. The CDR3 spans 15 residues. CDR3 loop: CASSSSGRATDTQYF. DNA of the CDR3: TGTGCCAGCAGCTCATCCGGCAGGGCCACAGATACGCAGTATTTT.

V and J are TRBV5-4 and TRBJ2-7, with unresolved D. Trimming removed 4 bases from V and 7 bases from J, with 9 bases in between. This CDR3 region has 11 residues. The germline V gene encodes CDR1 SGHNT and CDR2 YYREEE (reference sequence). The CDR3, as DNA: TGTGCCAGCAGCACAAACTCAGAGCAGTACTTC. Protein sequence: CASSTNSEQYF.

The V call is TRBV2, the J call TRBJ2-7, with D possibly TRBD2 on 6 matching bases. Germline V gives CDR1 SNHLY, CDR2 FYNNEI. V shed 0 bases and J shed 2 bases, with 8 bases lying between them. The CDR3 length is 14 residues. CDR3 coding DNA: TGTGCCAGCAGTGAAGCGGGAGGCGCCTACGAGCAGTACTTC. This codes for CASSEAGGAYEQYF.

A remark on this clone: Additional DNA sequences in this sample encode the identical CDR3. CDR3 protein: CASSIGANSYEQYF. CDR3 nucleotide sequence: TGTGCCAGTAGTATAGGAGCAAACTCCTACGAGCAGTACTTC. The gene calls are TRBV19 and TRBJ2-7; no firm D call. From germline, CDR1 is LNHDA and CDR2 SQIVND (reference sequence). There are 14 residues in the CDR3. The germline V and J ends were trimmed by 1 base and 0 bases, with 7 bases remaining between them.

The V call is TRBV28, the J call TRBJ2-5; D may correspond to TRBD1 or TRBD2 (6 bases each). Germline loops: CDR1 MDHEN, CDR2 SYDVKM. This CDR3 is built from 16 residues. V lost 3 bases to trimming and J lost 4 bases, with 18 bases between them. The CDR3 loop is CASSFPRQEGLETQYF. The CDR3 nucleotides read TGTGCCAGCAGTTTCCCCCGACAGGAGGGATTAGAGACCCAGTACTTC.

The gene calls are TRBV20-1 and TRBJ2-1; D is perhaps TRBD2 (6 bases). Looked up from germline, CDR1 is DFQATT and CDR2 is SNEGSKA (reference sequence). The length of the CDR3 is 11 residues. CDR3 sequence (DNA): TGCAGCGGGAGTTGGTACAATGAGCAGTTCTTC. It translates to CSGSWYNEQFF.

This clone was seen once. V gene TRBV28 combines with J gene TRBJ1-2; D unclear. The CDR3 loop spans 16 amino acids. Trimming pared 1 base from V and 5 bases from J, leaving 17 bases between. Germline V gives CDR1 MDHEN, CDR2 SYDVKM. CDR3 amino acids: CASSLSPRTGFYGYTF. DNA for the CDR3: TGTGCCAGCAGTTTATCCCCGCGGACGGGATTTTATGGCTACACCTTC.

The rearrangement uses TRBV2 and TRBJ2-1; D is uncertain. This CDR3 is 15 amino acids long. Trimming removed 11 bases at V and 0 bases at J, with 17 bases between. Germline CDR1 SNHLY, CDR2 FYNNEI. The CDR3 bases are TGTGCCTTCAGGAATGGATCTAACTCCTACAATGAGCAGTTCTTC. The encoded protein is CAFRNGSNSYNEQFF.

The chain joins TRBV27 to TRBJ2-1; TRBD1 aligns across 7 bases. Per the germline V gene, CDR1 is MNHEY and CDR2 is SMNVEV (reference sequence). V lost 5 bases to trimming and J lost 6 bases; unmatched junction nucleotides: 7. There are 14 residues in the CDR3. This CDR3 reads CASSIRQGGNEQFF. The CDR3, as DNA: TGTGCCAGCAGTATACGACAGGGCGGCAATGAGCAGTTCTTC.

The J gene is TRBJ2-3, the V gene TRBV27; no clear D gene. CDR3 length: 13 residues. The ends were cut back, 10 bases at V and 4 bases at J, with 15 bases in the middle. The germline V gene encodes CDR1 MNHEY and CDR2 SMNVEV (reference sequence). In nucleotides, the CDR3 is TGTGCCACCTTGGGTGCAGACCCAGATACGCAGTATTTT. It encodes CATLGADPDTQYF.

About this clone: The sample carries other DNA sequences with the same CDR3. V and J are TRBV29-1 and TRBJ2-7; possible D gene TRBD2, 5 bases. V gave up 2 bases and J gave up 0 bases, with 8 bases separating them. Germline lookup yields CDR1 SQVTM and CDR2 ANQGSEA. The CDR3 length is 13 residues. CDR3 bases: TGCAGCGTTGAAAGCGGAGGCTCCTACGAGCAGTACTTC. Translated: CSVESGGSYEQYF.

CDR3 DNA sequence: TGCGCCAGCACCCCGTCGCTCTATAATTCACCCCTCCACTTT. Translating it yields CASTPSLYNSPLHF. V and J are TRBV10-2 and TRBJ1-6; D is undetermined. The V end lost 7 bases, the J end lost 3 bases, and 10 bases lay between the germline ends. Germline V gene data show CDR1 as WSHSY and CDR2 as SAAADI. The CDR3 is 14 amino acids.

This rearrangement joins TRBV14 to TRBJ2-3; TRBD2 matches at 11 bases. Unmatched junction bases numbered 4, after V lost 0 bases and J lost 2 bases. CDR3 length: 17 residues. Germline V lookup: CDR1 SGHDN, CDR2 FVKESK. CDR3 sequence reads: CASSQELAGVFTDTQYF. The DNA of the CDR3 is TGTGCCAGCAGCCAAGAACTAGCGGGAGTGTTCACAGATACGCAGTATTTT.

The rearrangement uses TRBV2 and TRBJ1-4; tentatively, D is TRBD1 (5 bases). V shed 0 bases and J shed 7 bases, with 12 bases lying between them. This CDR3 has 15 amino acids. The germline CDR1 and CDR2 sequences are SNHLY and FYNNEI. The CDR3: CASSEAFGTAEKLFF. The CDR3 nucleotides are TGTGCCAGCAGTGAAGCCTTTGGGACGGCTGAAAAACTGTTTTTT.

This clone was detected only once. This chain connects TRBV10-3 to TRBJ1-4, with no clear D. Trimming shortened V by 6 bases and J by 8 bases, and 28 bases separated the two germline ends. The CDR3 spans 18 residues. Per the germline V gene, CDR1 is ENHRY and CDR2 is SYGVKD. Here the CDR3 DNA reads TGTGCCATCAGCATAAAGGACCCAGGTCGGACCCCAGGAGAAAAACTGTTTTTT. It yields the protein CAISIKDPGRTPGEKLFF.

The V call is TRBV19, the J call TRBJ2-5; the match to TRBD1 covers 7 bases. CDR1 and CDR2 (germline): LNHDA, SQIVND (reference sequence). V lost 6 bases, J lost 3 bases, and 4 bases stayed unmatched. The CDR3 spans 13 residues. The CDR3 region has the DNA TGTGCCAGTAGCTTTGACAGGGAAGAGACCCAGTACTTC. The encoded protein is CASSFDREETQYF.

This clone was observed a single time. The CDR3 loop reads CASSDPPDRAQETQYF. Written as DNA, the CDR3 is TGTGCCAGCAGTGATCCTCCCGACAGGGCGCAAGAGACCCAGTACTTC. The V call is TRBV2, the J call TRBJ2-5; 7 bases fit TRBD1. The ends lost 3 bases at V and 2 bases at J; junction bases unmatched: 9. The CDR3 runs 16 residues. The germline V gene encodes CDR1 SNHLY and CDR2 FYNNEI.

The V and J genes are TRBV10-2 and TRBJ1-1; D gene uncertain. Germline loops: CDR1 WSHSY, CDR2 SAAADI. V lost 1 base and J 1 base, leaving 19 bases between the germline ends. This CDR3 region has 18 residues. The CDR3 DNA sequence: TGCGCCAGCAGTGAGTTCCCCGCTTCTCTAGGATCGAACACTGAAGCTTTCTTT. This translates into CASSEFPASLGSNTEAFF.

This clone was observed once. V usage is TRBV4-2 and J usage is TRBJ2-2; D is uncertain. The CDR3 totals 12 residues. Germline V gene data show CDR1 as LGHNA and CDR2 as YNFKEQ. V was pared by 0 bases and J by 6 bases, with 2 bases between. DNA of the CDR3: TGTGCCAGCAGCCAAGAGGCCGGGGAGCTGTTTTTT. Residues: CASSQEAGELFF.